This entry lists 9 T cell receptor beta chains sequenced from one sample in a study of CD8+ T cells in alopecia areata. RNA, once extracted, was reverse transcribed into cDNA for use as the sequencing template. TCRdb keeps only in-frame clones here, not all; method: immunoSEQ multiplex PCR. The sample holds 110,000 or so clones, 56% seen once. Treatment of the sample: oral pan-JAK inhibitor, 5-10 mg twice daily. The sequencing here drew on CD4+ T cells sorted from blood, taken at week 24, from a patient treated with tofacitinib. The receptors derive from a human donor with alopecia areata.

CDR3 residues: CSVAAPGNTIYF. The CDR3, as DNA: TGCAGCGTTGCGGCACCCGGAAACACCATATATTTT. The chain carries TRBV29-1 and TRBJ1-3; no definite D call. This CDR3 comprises 12 residues. Germline V lookup: CDR1 SQVTM, CDR2 ANQGSEA. Trimming stripped 4 bases from V and 4 bases from J, with 8 bases between. The full variable domain, in which reference TRBV29-1 and TRBJ1-3 provide the parts outside the CDR3, is SAVISQKPSRDICQRGTSLTIQCQVDSQVTMMFWYRQQPGQSLTLIATANQGSEATYESGFVIDKFPISRPNLTFSTLTVSNMSPEDSSIYLCSVAAPGNTIYFGEGSWLTVV.

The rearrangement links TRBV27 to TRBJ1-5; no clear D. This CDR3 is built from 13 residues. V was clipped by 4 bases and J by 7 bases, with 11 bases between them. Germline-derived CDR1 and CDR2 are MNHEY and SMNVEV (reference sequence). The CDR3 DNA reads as TGTGCCAGCAGTTGGACTCCCGGCCAGCCCCAGCATTTT. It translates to CASSWTPGQPQHF.

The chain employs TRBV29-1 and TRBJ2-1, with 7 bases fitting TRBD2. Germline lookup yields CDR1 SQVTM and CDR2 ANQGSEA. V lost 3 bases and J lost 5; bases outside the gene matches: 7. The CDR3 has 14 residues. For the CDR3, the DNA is TGCAGCGTTGACCCCTGGCGGGGGAACAATGAGCAGTTCTTC. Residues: CSVDPWRGNNEQFF.

The DNA for the CDR3 is TGTGCCAGCAGCCCGTCGGCAGGGACCTATGGCTACACCTTC. It translates to CASSPSAGTYGYTF. The V and J genes are TRBV7-8 and TRBJ1-2; D perhaps matches TRBD1 (5 bases). This CDR3 contains 14 residues. Trimming removed 5 bases from V and 4 bases from J, with 14 bases in between. Germline V gene data show CDR1 as SGHVS and CDR2 as FQNEAQ.

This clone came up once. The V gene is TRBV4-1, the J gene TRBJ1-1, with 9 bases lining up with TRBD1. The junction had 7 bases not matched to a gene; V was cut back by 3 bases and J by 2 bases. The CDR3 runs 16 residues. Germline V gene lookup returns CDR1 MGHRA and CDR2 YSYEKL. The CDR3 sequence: CASSQYYRGRNTEAFF. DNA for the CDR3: TGCGCCAGCAGCCAGTATTACAGGGGGCGCAACACTGAAGCTTTCTTT.

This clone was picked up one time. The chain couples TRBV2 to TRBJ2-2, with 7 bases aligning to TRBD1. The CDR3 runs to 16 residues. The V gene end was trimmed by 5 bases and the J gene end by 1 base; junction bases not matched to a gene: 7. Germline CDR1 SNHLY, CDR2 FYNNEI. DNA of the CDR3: TGTGCCAGCAGTCAATTCGGGACAGTGAACACCGGGGAGCTGTTTTTT. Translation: CASSQFGTVNTGELFF.

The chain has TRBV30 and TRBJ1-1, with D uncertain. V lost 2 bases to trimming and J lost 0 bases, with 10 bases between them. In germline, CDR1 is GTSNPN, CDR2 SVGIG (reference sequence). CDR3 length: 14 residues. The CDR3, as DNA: TGTGCCTGGAGTTTCCGTGGTCTGAACACTGAAGCTTTCTTT. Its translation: CAWSFRGLNTEAFF.

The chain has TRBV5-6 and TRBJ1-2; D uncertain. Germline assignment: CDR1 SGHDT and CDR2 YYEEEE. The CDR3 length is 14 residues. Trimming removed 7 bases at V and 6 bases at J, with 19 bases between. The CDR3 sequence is CASGRRAKANGYTF. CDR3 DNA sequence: TGTGCCAGCGGGAGACGGGCGAAGGCGAATGGCTACACCTTC.

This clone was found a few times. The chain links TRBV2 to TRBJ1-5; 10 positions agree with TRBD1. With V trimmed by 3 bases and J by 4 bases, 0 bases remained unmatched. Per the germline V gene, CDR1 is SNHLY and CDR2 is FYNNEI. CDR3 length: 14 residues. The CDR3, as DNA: TGTGCCAGCAGTGAGGGACAGGGGAATCAGCCCCAGCATTTT. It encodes CASSEGQGNQPQHF.